This T cell receptor beta chain was identified during a study of blood T cell repertoires in COVID-19. Germline V gives CDR1 LGHDT, CDR2 YNNKEL (reference sequence). The CDR3 covers 12 residues. V lost 6 bases to trimming and J lost 2 bases, with 8 bases between them. Per the original methods: Quantification of nucleated cells was approximated via reference gene primer amplification. The method was immunoSEQ multiplex PCR; TCRdb's version includes in-frame clones alone and lacks a portion of them. That table is the source of V, J and clone size, and D and trimming were worked out from the DNA. The sample has over 150,000 clones, approximately 85% seen once; the top ten hold less than 8%.

Sequenced input: peripheral blood. This clonotype originated in a man older than 75 with COVID-19, enrolled during active disease. This chain uses TRBV3-1 (or the pseudogene TRBV3-2) with TRBJ2-7; no firm D call. This CDR3 is CASSIIPYEQYF. CDR3 bases: TGTGCCAGCAGTATAATCCCCTACGAGCAGTACTTC.